This paragraph covers one T cell receptor (beta chain) sequence. What it binds is unknown. This entry belongs to a study of cytomegalovirus exposure and HLA in healthy donors. Study as a whole: Unique TCRs from HLA-typed donors, roughly 87 million of them, were held in an early data release. Study-wide points: An ancestry cluster, one associated with Asian ancestry, reportedly showed fewer N-insertions than the approximately 650-donor mean in a later analysis.

It was with 60 Vbeta and 13 Jbeta primers that the PCR ran. Repertoires were generated with immunoSEQ multiplex PCR, while TCRdb's copy carries only in-frame clones and drops some. The table records about 200,000 clones, roughly 80% of them present only once. The receptor's source is a man aged 40-55 years in good health and CMV-seropositive. The sequenced sample was PBMCs.

CDR3 residues: CASSPRSNTGELFF. For the CDR3, the DNA is TGTGCCAGCTCACCACGCAGTAACACCGGGGAGCTGTTTTTT. This chain links TRBV18 with TRBJ2-2, with no clear D. The CDR3 has 14 amino acids. Germline V gives CDR1 KGHSH, CDR2 LQKENI. Trimming removed 1 base at V and 2 bases at J, with 5 bases between. The full variable domain, its missing parts supplied by reference TRBV18 and TRBJ2-2, is NAGVMQNPRHLVRRRGQEARLRCSPMKGHSHVYWYRQLPEEGLKFMVYLQKENIIDESGMPKERFSAEFPKEGPSILRIQQVVRGDSAAYFCASSPRSNTGELFFGEGSRLTVL.